This is a list of T cell receptor beta chains from one sample in a study of T cells in localized non-small cell lung cancer. The protocol was immunoSEQ multiplex PCR, while the TCRdb copy is restricted to in-frame clones and leaves out a portion. The sample records under 25,000 clones, around 90% being singletons. The sequenced sample was peripheral blood, obtained before any cancer treatment. Every receptor here comes from a man aged 40 to 70 with stage I squamous cell lung carcinoma. Both conserved end residues are part of each CDR3. D genes are given only for firm matches. Where a row states a size, it is once, few, many or the class of an expanded clone; other rows omit it.

>TRBV5-6|-|-|TRBJ2-2
TGTGCCAGCAGCTTGGAACTATACAACACCGGGGAGCTGTTTTTT
CASSLELYNTGELFF
>TRBV30|-|-|TRBJ2-7
TGTGCCTGGAGTGTTTGGGGGGCAGAGAGCTCCTACGAGCAGTACTTC
CAWSVWGAESSYEQYF
>TRBV25-1|-|-|TRBJ2-7
TGTGCCAGCAGTGCATCAGTAAACTACGAGCAGTACTTC
CASSASVNYEQYF
>TRBV5-5|-|-|TRBJ1-3
TGTGCCAGCAGCTTGGGACCTAACTCTGGAAACACCATATATTTT
CASSLGPNSGNTIYF
>TRBV18|-|-|TRBJ1-4
TGTGCCAGCTCACCACCGACGGCCGAAAAACTGTTTTTT
CASSPPTAEKLFF
>TRBV27|-|-|TRBJ1-1
TGTGCCAGCAGTAAACAGGCCATGAACACTGAAGCTTTCTTT
CASSKQAMNTEAFF
>TRBV2|-|-|TRBJ2-7
TGTGCCAGCAGTGAAACGGGGGCCACCTACGAGCAGTACTTC
CASSETGATYEQYF
>TRBV5-5|-|TRBD1|TRBJ2-7
TGTGCCAGCAGCCGGGACAGGGGGCAATCCTACGAGCAGTACTTC
CASSRDRGQSYEQYF
>TRBV5-1|-|TRBD2|TRBJ2-1
TGCGCCAGCAGCTTAGATTTAGCGGGGGTCTCCTACAATGAGCAGTTCTTC
CASSLDLAGVSYNEQFF
>TRBV19|-|TRBD1|TRBJ1-5
TGTGCCAGTAGTACCCAAACAGGGGGCGCATTAATTCAGCCCCAGCATTTT
CASSTQTGGALIQPQHF
>TRBV27|-|-|TRBJ1-5
TGTGCCAGCAGTACAGAGCCTTGGGGCAATCAGCCCCAGCATTTT
CASSTEPWGNQPQHF
>TRBV7-9|-|-|TRBJ2-7
TGTGCCAGCAGCTTAGTGGGGCAGGGGCGAGCCTACGAGCAGTACTTC
CASSLVGQGRAYEQYF
>TRBV10-3|-|-|TRBJ2-5
TGTGCCACCCGCCCGCCTACAGGCTCCCAAGAGACCCAGTACTTC
CATRPPTGSQETQYF
>TRBV5-1|-|TRBD1|TRBJ2-5
TGCGCCAGCAGCCCGGGGTTCGGGACAGGGGGCTCAGAGACCCAGTACTTC
CASSPGFGTGGSETQYF
>TRBV4-1|-|-|TRBJ2-7
TGCGCCAGCAGCCCCCGGACGGGTGAATCCTACGAGCAGTACTTC
CASSPRTGESYEQYF
>TRBV15|-|-|TRBJ1-1
TGTGCCACCAGCATCACGACAGTAATGAACACTGAAGCTTTCTTT
CATSITTVMNTEAFF
>TRBV18|-|TRBD1|TRBJ1-2
TGTGCCAGCTCACCAACGGTACAGGGGGACTATGGCTACACCTTC
CASSPTVQGDYGYTF
>TRBV4-1|once|TRBD1|TRBJ2-7
TGCGCCAGCAGCCCGGGACAGGGTAGCTACGAGCAGTACTTC
CASSPGQGSYEQYF
>TRBV18|once|TRBD1|TRBJ1-3
TGTGCCAGCTCACCCCTTTCGGGACAGCGCCTCTCCTCTGGAAACACCATATATTTT
CASSPLSGQRLSSGNTIYF
>TRBV5-1|-|TRBD1|TRBJ2-3
TGCGCCAGCAGCTCCGGGACAGACACAGATACGCAGTATTTT
CASSSGTDTDTQYF
>TRBV6-5|-|TRBD1|TRBJ1-1
TGTGCCAGCAGTTGGCGACAGGGGGCTGGAGGCACTGAAGCTTTCTTT
CASSWRQGAGGTEAFF
>TRBV7-3|once|-|TRBJ1-4
TGTGCCAGCAACCCACTTAATGAAAAACTGTTTTTT
CASNPLNEKLFF
>TRBV7-9|-|-|TRBJ1-3
TGTGCCAGCAGCTTAGTCGTAGGTTACACCATATATTTT
CASSLVVGYTIYF
>TRBV30|-|-|TRBJ1-1
TGTGCCTGGAGTCCCCAGGGTAGCACTGAAGCTTTCTTT
CAWSPQGSTEAFF
>TRBV5-1|-|TRBD1|TRBJ2-7
TGCGCCAGCAGCTCGGGACAGCCATCCACCTACGAGCAGTACTTC
CASSSGQPSTYEQYF
>TRBV2|-|-|TRBJ2-3
TGTGCCAGCGCAATGCAGAGGGTGAGGACAGATACGCAGTATTTT
CASAMQRVRTDTQYF
>TRBV5-6|-|-|TRBJ2-3
TGTGCCAGCAGCTTGTGGGAGGCAGATACGCAGTATTTT
CASSLWEADTQYF
>TRBV5-1|-|TRBD2|TRBJ2-5
TGCGCCAGCAGCTTGCTTACTAGCGGCATTGGGAGGGCCCAGTACTTC
CASSLLTSGIGRAQYF
>TRBV4-1|-|-|TRBJ2-4
TGCGCCAGCAGCCAAGTTCTTAGCCTGGCCAAAAACATTCAGTACTTC
CASSQVLSLAKNIQYF
>TRBV28|-|-|TRBJ1-1
TGTGCCAGCAGTTTAGCAGGGGCTGGGGAAACTGAAGCTTTCTTT
CASSLAGAGETEAFF
>TRBV11-2|-|-|TRBJ1-2
TGTGCCAGCAGCTTAGGTCCAGGCTATGGCTACACCTTC
CASSLGPGYGYTF
>TRBV18|-|-|TRBJ1-2
TGTGCCAGCTCACCGACTACAGGGAATGGCTACACCTTC
CASSPTTGNGYTF
>TRBV6-1|-|-|TRBJ1-4
TGTGCCAGTCTCTGGTGGTGGGGCGCGGAGGAAAAACTGTTTTTT
CASLWWWGAEEKLFF
>TRBV7-8|-|TRBD1|TRBJ1-1
TGTGCCAGCAGCTTCCGGGACAGGGGGCTCAGGACTGAAGCTTTCTTT
CASSFRDRGLRTEAFF
>TRBV27|-|-|TRBJ1-1
TGTGCCAGCAGTTTCGCCAGGGACACTGAAGCTTTCTTT
CASSFARDTEAFF
>TRBV1|-|-|TRBJ1-1
TGCACCAGCAGCCAAGGCGGACAGGGCCCCGTCCTCGTGAACACTGAAGCTTTCTTT
CTSSQGGQGPVLVNTEAFF
>TRBV2|-|TRBD1|TRBJ1-5
TGTGCCAGCAGCCTACCTCGACAGGGAGGGCGGCATTTT
CASSLPRQGGRHF
>TRBV7-2|once|TRBD1|TRBJ1-4
TGTGCCAGCAGCTTCGACAGGGGAGGGGAAAAACTGTTTTTT
CASSFDRGGEKLFF
>TRBV19|-|-|TRBJ1-3
TGTGCCAGTAGCCACCAGCGGGCTGGAAACACCATATATTTT
CASSHQRAGNTIYF
>TRBV5-1|-|TRBD1|TRBJ1-4
TGCGCCAGCAGCTTTGGGACAGGGAATGAAAAACTGTTTTTT
CASSFGTGNEKLFF
>TRBV18|-|TRBD1|TRBJ1-6
TGTGCCAGCTCCCTCCGGGACAGGGGGCACGGAGGAGGTTCACCCCTCCACTTT
CASSLRDRGHGGGSPLHF